Listed below are T cell receptor beta chains from one sample, sequenced in a study of CD8 T cells in Susac syndrome. TCRdb redid the calling of the immunoSEQ multiplex PCR reads with MiXCR, one entry per CDR3 protein. The sample lists some 58,000 distinct CDR3 sequences; 85% to 95% were seen once. The source material was CD8+ T cells from PBMCs. The receptors were sampled from a human donor with Susac syndrome. CDR3s include the opening cysteine and the closing phenylalanine or tryptophan. The D gene is left open where the match is weak. A row's size may be missing; if present it is once, few, many or a size class.

j_call | cdr3_length | clone_size | d_call | v_call | cdr3_aa | cdr3_nt
TRBJ2-1 | 13 | . | TRBD2 | TRBV4-3 | CASSQFSGGEQFF | TGCGCCAGCAGCCAATTCAGCGGGGGTGAGCAGTTCTTC
TRBJ2-1 | 17 | . | TRBD1 | TRBV4-3 | CASSQDLTDREVNEQFF | TGCGCCAGCAGCCAAGATCTCACGGACAGGGAAGTAAATGAGCAGTTCTTC
TRBJ2-5 | 17 | . | TRBD2 | TRBV4-2 | CASSQEVGAGVQETQYF | TGTGCCAGCAGCCAAGAAGTAGGGGCGGGGGTACAAGAGACCCAGTACTTC
TRBJ2-6 | 18 | . | TRBD1 | TRBV7-6 | CASRISGTGDSGANVLTF | TGTGCCAGCAGGATATCCGGGACAGGGGACTCTGGGGCCAACGTCCTGACTTTC
TRBJ2-7 | 12 | . | . | TRBV7-9 | CASSLTGYEQYF | TGTGCCAGCAGCTTGACAGGATACGAGCAGTACTTC
TRBJ2-5 | 13 | . | TRBD2 | TRBV20-1 | CSAPGTSVETQYF | TGCAGTGCTCCCGGGACTAGCGTAGAGACCCAGTACTTC
TRBJ1-1 | 15 | . | TRBD1 | TRBV14 | CASRRPGTGDTEAFF | TGTGCCAGCAGGCGTCCCGGGACAGGGGACACTGAAGCTTTCTTT
TRBJ2-1 | 15 | . | . | TRBV24-1 | CAPQGSGRAYNEQFF | TGTGCCCCTCAGGGGAGCGGACGAGCCTACAATGAGCAGTTCTTC
TRBJ2-1 | 12 | . | . | TRBV29-1 | CSVGGHHNEQFF | TGCAGCGTGGGGGGCCATCACAATGAGCAGTTCTTC
TRBJ1-6 | 15 | once | TRBD1 | TRBV5-1 | CASSWTGGEDSPLHF | TGCGCCAGCAGTTGGACAGGGGGCGAAGACTCACCCCTCCACTTT
TRBJ1-2 | 14 | . | . | TRBV5-1 | CASSLLSTRGGYTF | TGCGCCAGCAGCTTGTTAAGTACGCGCGGTGGCTACACCTTC
TRBJ1-2 | 13 | . | TRBD1 | TRBV5-1 | CASSLGQGAPRTF | TGCGCCAGCAGCTTGGGGCAGGGGGCACCTCGAACCTTC
TRBJ1-2 | 15 | . | . | TRBV15 | CATSRRTIMNYGYTF | TGTGCCACCAGCAGACGGACAATTATGAACTATGGCTACACCTTC
TRBJ2-3 | 14 | . | . | TRBV2 | CASSELGPTDTQYF | TGTGCCAGCAGTGAACTGGGACCCACAGATACGCAGTATTTT
TRBJ2-3 | 13 | . | . | TRBV20-1 | CSAREPSPDTQYF | TGCAGTGCTAGAGAACCGTCCCCAGATACGCAGTATTTT
TRBJ1-2 | 15 | . | . | TRBV30 | CAWTNPALDNYGYTF | TGTGCCTGGACCAACCCAGCGCTGGACAACTATGGCTACACCTTC
TRBJ2-1 | 14 | . | . | TRBV12-3/TRBV12-4 | CASSLTGELNEQFF | TGTGCCAGCAGTCTTACCGGGGAGCTCAATGAGCAGTTCTTC
TRBJ1-2 | 16 | . | . | TRBV5-6 | CASSLDTGYLDYGYTF | TGTGCCAGCAGCTTGGATACAGGTTATTTGGACTATGGCTACACCTTC
TRBJ1-4 | 12 | . | . | TRBV14 | CASSLLNEKLFF | TGTGCCAGCAGCCTACTTAATGAAAAACTGTTTTTT
TRBJ1-1 | 12 | . | TRBD1 | TRBV30 | CALQQGHTEAFF | TGTGCCTTACAACAGGGGCACACTGAAGCTTTCTTT
TRBJ1-6 | 15 | . | TRBD1 | TRBV24-1 | CATSPTGKDNSPLHF | TGTGCCACCAGCCCGACAGGGAAGGATAATTCACCCCTCCACTTT
TRBJ2-3 | 13 | . | . | TRBV11-2 | CASSPGRWDTQYF | TGTGCCAGCAGCCCCGGAAGATGGGATACGCAGTATTTT
TRBJ2-3 | 16 | . | . | TRBV7-3 | CASSSHPGHRADTQYF | TGTGCCAGCAGCTCACATCCGGGACATCGTGCAGATACGCAGTATTTT
TRBJ2-1 | 19 | . | TRBD2 | TRBV7-3 | CASSAYWTSGGQPYNEQFF | TGTGCCAGCAGCGCCTATTGGACTAGCGGGGGCCAACCTTACAATGAGCAGTTCTTC
TRBJ2-2 | 13 | . | . | TRBV10-3 | CAISELTAGELFF | TGTGCCATCAGTGAGTTGACAGCCGGGGAGCTGTTTTTT
TRBJ2-1 | 13 | . | . | TRBV19 | CASSEGVWNEQFF | TGTGCCAGTAGTGAGGGGGTTTGGAATGAGCAGTTCTTC
TRBJ1-1 | 15 | . | . | TRBV11-1 | CASSLEVGVTTEAFF | TGTGCCAGCAGCTTAGAAGTTGGAGTGACCACTGAAGCTTTCTTT
TRBJ2-3 | 16 | once | . | TRBV11-2 | CASSLGQGGNTDTQYF | TGTGCCAGCAGCTTAGGTCAGGGAGGCAACACAGATACGCAGTATTTT
TRBJ1-5 | 17 | . | . | TRBV6-5 | CASSHAGTPHSNQPQHF | TGTGCCAGCAGTCACGCCGGGACACCCCATAGCAATCAGCCCCAGCATTTT
TRBJ2-7 | 11 | once | . | TRBV11-2 | CASMPSYEQYF | TGTGCCAGCATGCCCTCCTACGAGCAGTACTTC
TRBJ2-5 | 12 | . | . | TRBV30 | CAYEGLQETQYF | TGTGCCTACGAGGGACTCCAAGAGACCCAGTACTTC
TRBJ1-6 | 15 | . | . | TRBV7-6 | CASSRSGRLNSPLHF | TGTGCCAGCAGCCGATCGGGACGGTTGAATTCACCCCTCCACTTT
TRBJ2-7 | 12 | once | TRBD2 | TRBV30 | CAWRGDYYEQYF | TGTGCCTGGAGGGGGGACTACTACGAGCAGTACTTC
TRBJ2-2 | 13 | . | . | TRBV7-6 | CASSKTGIGELFF | TGTGCCAGCAGCAAAACAGGGATCGGGGAGCTGTTTTTT
TRBJ2-7 | 15 | few | . | TRBV4-1 | CASSQELQGAYEQYF | TGCGCCAGCAGCCAAGAGTTACAGGGTGCCTACGAGCAGTACTTC
TRBJ2-2 | 13 | . | . | TRBV29-1 | CSVPDGVSGELFF | TGCAGCGTCCCCGACGGGGTCAGCGGGGAGCTGTTTTTT
TRBJ2-1 | 15 | . | TRBD2 | TRBV9 | CASSPIGGANNEQFF | TGTGCCAGCAGCCCCATCGGGGGGGCCAACAATGAGCAGTTCTTC
TRBJ2-4 | 13 | . | . | TRBV12-3/TRBV12-4 | CASSFSAKNIQYF | TGTGCCAGCAGTTTCTCAGCCAAAAACATTCAGTACTTC
TRBJ2-7 | 14 | once | . | TRBV6-7 | CASRVQGDRDEQYF | TGTGCCAGCAGGGTACAGGGAGATCGCGACGAGCAGTACTTC
TRBJ2-2 | 12 | once | . | TRBV29-1 | CSAALNTGELFF | TGCAGCGCCGCTTTAAACACCGGGGAGCTGTTTTTT
TRBJ2-7 | 14 | . | . | TRBV27 | CASSPQFKGYEQYF | TGTGCCAGCAGTCCGCAGTTTAAGGGCTACGAGCAGTACTTC
TRBJ1-1 | 14 | . | TRBD1 | TRBV2 | CASNRGPWNTEAFF | TGTGCCAGCAACAGGGGGCCCTGGAACACTGAAGCTTTCTTT
TRBJ1-2 | 17 | . | . | TRBV5-4 | CASSLAPGLGGNYGYTF | TGTGCCAGCAGCTTGGCCCCCGGCCTTGGCGGAAACTATGGCTACACCTTC
TRBJ1-2 | 12 | . | . | TRBV29-1 | CSVETWEYGYTF | TGCAGCGTTGAAACCTGGGAGTATGGCTACACCTTC
TRBJ2-7 | 13 | . | . | TRBV7-8 | CASSLAPVYEQYF | TGTGCCAGCAGCTTAGCGCCCGTCTACGAGCAGTACTTC
TRBJ1-2 | 13 | . | . | TRBV29-1 | CSADPRETYGYTF | TGCAGCGCTGACCCCCGAGAGACCTATGGCTACACCTTC
TRBJ2-1 | 10 | . | . | TRBV27 | CASRGRGWVF | TGTGCCAGCAGGGGTAGGGGGTGGGTCTTC
TRBJ2-1 | 13 | . | . | TRBV9 | CASSVGGDRLVFF | TGTGCCAGCAGCGTAGGGGGGGACAGACTCGTGTTCTTC
TRBJ2-2 | 13 | . | . | TRBV29-1 | CSVVWGPTGELFF | TGCAGCGTTGTGTGGGGGCCGACCGGGGAGCTGTTTTTT
TRBJ2-3 | 15 | . | . | TRBV3-1 | CASNYRRGETDTQYF | TGTGCCAGCAACTACCGCAGGGGGGAAACAGATACGCAGTATTTT
TRBJ1-3 | 14 | once | . | TRBV4-1 | CASSPTSGEDTIYF | TGCGCCAGCAGCCCAACGTCGGGGGAGGACACCATATATTTT
TRBJ1-1 | 13 | . | TRBD1 | TRBV20-1 | CTGSTGGVTEAFF | TGCACCGGGTCGACAGGGGGGGTCACTGAAGCTTTCTTT
TRBJ2-1 | 15 | . | TRBD2 | TRBV6-2/TRBV6-3 | CASRVLAGGNNEQFF | TGTGCCAGCAGGGTTCTAGCGGGGGGGAACAATGAGCAGTTCTTC